Included here is one T cell receptor (beta chain) sequence, with context. The repertoire was sequenced with immunoSEQ multiplex PCR; TCRdb's copy has only in-frame clones and lacks some. The sample contains about 75,000 clones, approximately 97% of which appear only once. The record originates from a study of technical replicates of blood from a handful of donors. The germline V gene has CDR1 MDHEN and CDR2 SYDVKM. The CDR3 is made up of 15 amino acids. J gave up 3 bases and V 4 bases, and 8 bases lay outside the gene matches. The clonotype comes from a human donor in good health. V gene TRBV28 combines with J gene TRBJ2-7, with TRBD1 matching over 8 bases. The material sequenced was T cells isolated from PBMCs. The CDR3 reads CASSSRQGRDYEQYF. The CDR3 DNA is TGTGCCAGCAGTTCCAGACAGGGGAGAGACTACGAGCAGTACTTC. Full variable domain (missing parts from reference TRBV28 and TRBJ2-7): DVKVTQSSRYLVKRTGEKVFLECVQDMDHENMFWYRQDPGLGLRLIYFSYDVKMKEKGDIPEGYSVSREKKERFSLILESASTNQTSMYLCASSSRQGRDYEQYFGPGTRLTVT.